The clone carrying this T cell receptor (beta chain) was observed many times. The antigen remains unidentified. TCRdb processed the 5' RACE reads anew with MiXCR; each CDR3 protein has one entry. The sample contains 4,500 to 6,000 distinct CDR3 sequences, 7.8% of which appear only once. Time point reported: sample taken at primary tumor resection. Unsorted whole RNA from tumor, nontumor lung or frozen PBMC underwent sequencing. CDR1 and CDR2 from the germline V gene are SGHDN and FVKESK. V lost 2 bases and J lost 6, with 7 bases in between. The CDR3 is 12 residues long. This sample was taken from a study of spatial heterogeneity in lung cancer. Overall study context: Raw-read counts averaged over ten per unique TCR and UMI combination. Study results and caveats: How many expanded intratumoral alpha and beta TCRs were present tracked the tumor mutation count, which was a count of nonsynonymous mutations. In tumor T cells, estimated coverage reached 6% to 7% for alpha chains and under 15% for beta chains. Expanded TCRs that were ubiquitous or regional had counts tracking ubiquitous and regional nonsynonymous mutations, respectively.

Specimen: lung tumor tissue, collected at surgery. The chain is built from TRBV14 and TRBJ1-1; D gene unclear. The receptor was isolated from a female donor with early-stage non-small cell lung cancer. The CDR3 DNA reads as TGTGCCAGCAGCCAAAAGTGGGCTGAAGCTTTCTTT. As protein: CASSQKWAEAFF.